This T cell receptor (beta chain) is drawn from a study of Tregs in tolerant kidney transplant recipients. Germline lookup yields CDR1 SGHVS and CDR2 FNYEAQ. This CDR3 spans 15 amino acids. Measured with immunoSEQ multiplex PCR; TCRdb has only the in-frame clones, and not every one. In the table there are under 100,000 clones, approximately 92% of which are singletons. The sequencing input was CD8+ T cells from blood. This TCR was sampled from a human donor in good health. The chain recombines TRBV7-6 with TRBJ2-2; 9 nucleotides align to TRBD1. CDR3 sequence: CAGSLGQGITGELFF. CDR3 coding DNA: TGTGCGGGCAGCTTAGGACAGGGGATCACCGGGGAGCTGTTTTTT.